These 32 T cell receptor beta chains came from one sample sequenced in a study of regulatory T cells in long-lasting Graves disease. Specified time point: newly diagnosed GD, antithyroid drugs for less than 3 months. There was RNA extracted from PBMCs, and the TCR library was made from it. For TCR beta, libraries came from iRepertoire HTBI primers and Arm-PCR of CDR3 regions. TCRdb redid the calling of the multiplex PCR reads with MiXCR, one entry per CDR3 protein. The profile covers some 450,000 distinct CDR3 sequences, with less than 20% appearing a single time and around 10% taken by the ten largest. The same sample was also used in a study of T cells in Graves' hyperthyroidism and ophthalmopathy.

The input for sequencing was peripheral blood mononuclear cells (PBMCs), taken at new diagnosis, from a patient treated with antithyroid drugs. These receptors all stem from a woman aged 30 to 39 with Graves disease.

There are many counts of this clonotype. V is TRBV12-3 or TRBV12-4 and J is TRBJ2-3; D is possibly TRBD2 (6 bases). The length of the CDR3 is 16 residues. V was shortened by 2 bases and J by 0 bases, with 12 bases between the two germline ends. CDR3 coding DNA: TGTGCCAGCAGTTTATACTTAGCGGTTAGCACAGATACGCAGTATTTT. Translation gives CASSLYLAVSTDTQYF.

The chain joins TRBV6-5 to TRBJ2-2; D gene uncertain. CDR3 length: 14 residues. V lost 3 bases and J lost 7, with 12 bases in between. Germline V gene lookup returns CDR1 MNHEY and CDR2 SVGAGI. Here the CDR3 reads CASSYSRAFGELFF. Here the CDR3 DNA reads TGTGCCAGCAGTTATTCAAGGGCATTCGGGGAGCTGTTTTTT.

This clonotype was detected many times. This rearrangement joins TRBV27 to TRBJ2-1; D call uncertain. Trimming shortened V by 3 bases and J by 8 bases, and 8 bases separated the two germline ends. The CDR3 is 12 amino acids. The germline CDR1 and CDR2 sequences are MNHEY and SMNVEV (reference sequence). The CDR3, as DNA: TGTGCCAGCAGTTTCATAGGCTATGAGCAGTTCTTC. Its translation is CASSFIGYEQFF.

In its sample, this clonotype was seen many times. The rearrangement uses TRBV30 and TRBJ1-5; D gene uncertain. V lost 2 bases and J 5 bases, leaving 19 bases between the germline ends. Germline CDR1 reads GTSNPN; CDR2 reads SVGIG (reference sequence). The CDR3 length is 16 residues. The CDR3 protein is CAWSSPRTYRYQPQHF. CDR3 sequence (DNA): TGTGCCTGGAGTTCTCCTCGGACCTACAGATATCAGCCCCAGCATTTT.

This clonotype was seen at least ten times. The V gene is TRBV20-1, the J gene TRBJ2-3, with D perhaps assigned TRBD1 or TRBD2 (6 bases each). The V gene's germline CDR1 is DFQATT and CDR2 SNEGSKA (reference sequence). CDR3 length equals 16 residues. The V end lost 0 bases, the J end lost 1 base, and 14 bases lay between the germline ends. CDR3 in amino acids: CSARDDAEGGTDTQYF. Here the CDR3 DNA reads TGCAGTGCTAGAGATGACGCGGAGGGGGGCACAGATACGCAGTATTTT.

The V gene is TRBV9, the J gene TRBJ2-2; tentative D call: TRBD2 (7 bases). This CDR3 contains 17 residues. Germline V CDR1 and CDR2: SGDLS, YYNGEE. Deletions cut 0 bases from V and 5 bases from J, with 17 bases between. This CDR3 reads CASSVGGGALSTGELFF. The CDR3, as DNA: TGTGCCAGCAGCGTAGGGGGGGGGGCGCTTTCGACCGGGGAGCTGTTTTTT.

The chain uses TRBV11-2 and TRBJ1-1; D gene ambiguous. The CDR3 totals 13 residues. The germline V gene has CDR1 SGHAT and CDR2 FQNNGV. The V and J ends lost 5 bases and 5 bases respectively, with 12 bases between them. For the CDR3, the DNA is TGTGCCAGCAGCCCCCAGAGTTGGACTGAAGCTTTCTTT. Amino acids: CASSPQSWTEAFF.

In this sample, this clonotype turned up a few times. For the CDR3, the DNA is TGCGCCAGCAGCCAAGTTTCGGAGGGGGCGGGCGGAAATGAGCAGTTCTTC. Amino acids: CASSQVSEGAGGNEQFF. V gene TRBV4-1 combines with J gene TRBJ2-1, with D possibly matching TRBD1 (7 bases). The ends were cut back, 1 base at V and 7 bases at J, with 20 bases in the middle. Germline lookup yields CDR1 MGHRA and CDR2 YSYEKL. The CDR3 spans 17 residues.

This clonotype was observed at least ten times. The chain uses TRBV5-1 and TRBJ2-1; TRBD1 matches 8 bases. The CDR3 spans 15 residues. Germline CDR1 reads SGHRS; CDR2 reads YFSETQ. The V gene end was trimmed by 4 bases and the J gene end by 6 bases; junction bases not matched to a gene: 9. The CDR3 nucleotides are TGCGCCAGCAGCCATAAAACAGGGGGTGGCAATGAGCAGTTCTTC. It is translated as CASSHKTGGGNEQFF.

The V call is TRBV28, the J call TRBJ2-2, with D possibly being TRBD1 or TRBD2 (5 bases each). Per the germline V gene, CDR1 is MDHEN and CDR2 is SYDVKM. Between the trimmed V and J ends, which lost 6 bases and 6 bases, there was a span of 11 bases. The CDR3 extends over 13 amino acids. The CDR3 is CASRRGTAGELFF. Here the CDR3 DNA reads TGTGCCAGCAGGAGGGGCACCGCCGGGGAGCTGTTTTTT.

As regards this clonotype: This may be a read error: a much more frequent sequence differs by one nucleotide. The CDR3 loop reads CASSTLRGTLTDTQYF. For the CDR3, the DNA is TGTGCCAGCAGCACGCTACGGGGAACCTTAACAGATACGCAGTATTTT. The chain joins TRBV7-2 to TRBJ2-3; TRBD2 is a possible D gene (5 bases). V was shortened by 5 bases and J by 3 bases, with 18 bases between the two germline ends. This CDR3 contains 16 residues. Germline loops: CDR1 SGHTA, CDR2 FQGNSA.

This clonotype was observed many times. The CDR3 bases are TGCGCCAGCAGCTACGGGACAGCTCATAATTCACCCCTCCACTTT. It yields the protein CASSYGTAHNSPLHF. The V call is TRBV5-1, the J call TRBJ1-6; 7 bases agree with TRBD1. Trimming at V came to 3 bases and at J to 5 bases, leaving 5 bases not matched to a gene. The germline V gene encodes CDR1 SGHRS and CDR2 YFSETQ. This CDR3 contains 15 residues.

This clonotype was observed many times. This rearrangement joins TRBV20-1 to TRBJ2-1; D might be TRBD2 (5 bases). CDR1 DFQATT and CDR2 SNEGSKA come from the germline V gene (reference sequence). V was trimmed by 3 bases and J by 3 bases, leaving 18 bases between them. This CDR3 is built from 16 residues. The CDR3 DNA reads TGCAGTGCTAGTGAATCGGGGATTTTTTTCTACAATGAGCAGTTCTTC. This translates into CSASESGIFFYNEQFF.

Points on this clonotype: The junction and the germline gene differ at one end; a read error may be behind it. The chain is built from TRBV2 and TRBJ2-2; the D gene could be TRBD1 or TRBD2 (5 bases each). Germline CDR1 is SNHLY and CDR2 is FYNNEI. The CDR3 length is 15 residues. The CDR3 bases are TGTGCCAGCAGGGGCGGGTTAATCGGGGACGGGGAGCCGTTTTTT. This translates into CASRGGLIGDGEPFF.

This clonotype has only a few counts. The gene calls are TRBV19 and TRBJ1-6; 9 bases line up with TRBD1. The CDR3 has 14 residues. The trim removed 7 bases at V and 7 bases at J, leaving 5 bases unmatched. Germline values: CDR1 LNHDA, CDR2 SQIVND (reference sequence). The DNA for the CDR3 is TGTGCCAGTACTCCGGGACAGGGCAATTCACCCCTCCACTTT. Protein sequence: CASTPGQGNSPLHF. The full variable domain, completed using reference TRBV19 and TRBJ1-6, is DGGITQSPKYLFRKEGQNVTLSCEQNLNHDAMYWYRQDPGQGLRLIYYSQIVNDFQKGDIAEGYSVSREKKESFPLTVTSAQKNPTAFYLCASTPGQGNSPLHFGNGTRLTVT.

This clonotype was counted ten times or more. CDR3 residues: CASSFRDRGLSYEQYF. The CDR3, as DNA: TGTGCCAGCAGCTTCCGGGACAGGGGGTTATCCTACGAGCAGTACTTC. The gene calls are TRBV7-2 and TRBJ2-7, with TRBD1 identical over 11 bases. This CDR3 is built from 16 residues. The V gene end was trimmed by 3 bases and the J gene end by 1 base; junction bases not matched to a gene: 5. Germline loops: CDR1 SGHTA, CDR2 FQGNSA.

With respect to this clonotype: Since a much larger clone is just one base distant, this may be a read error. The V and J genes are TRBV28 and TRBJ1-5, with D perhaps TRBD1 (5 bases). Trimming left V 5 bases short and J 5 bases short, with 13 bases between. The CDR3 runs to 14 residues. The germline V gene has CDR1 MDHEN and CDR2 SYDVKM. Here the CDR3 DNA reads TGTGCCAGCAGTGAAAAAGGGGCCCATCAGCCCCAGCATTTT. Residues: CASSEKGAHQPQHF.

There are many counts of this clonotype. The CDR3 reads CASSFRDSHNEQFF. CDR3 coding DNA: TGTGCCAGCAGCTTCCGGGACAGCCACAATGAGCAGTTCTTC. The chain recombines TRBV7-2 with TRBJ2-1, with 7 positions matching TRBD1. V lost 3 bases and J lost 5; bases outside the gene matches: 4. The germline gives CDR1 SGHTA, CDR2 FQGNSA. This CDR3 contains 14 residues.

This clonotype was picked up many times. The genes are TRBV5-8 and TRBJ1-4, with D possibly TRBD1 on 6 matching bases. The CDR3 runs 15 residues. Germline V CDR1 and CDR2: SGHTS, YDEGEE. Trimming shortened V by 0 bases and J by 4 bases, and 10 bases separated the two germline ends. In DNA, the CDR3 is TGTGCCAGCAGCTTGGAAAGGGGGAATAATGAAAAACTGTTTTTT. Amino acid sequence: CASSLERGNNEKLFF.

This clonotype came up many times. V is TRBV5-1 and J is TRBJ2-5; the D gene is possibly TRBD1 (6 bases). This CDR3 has 15 residues. Germline V CDR1 and CDR2: SGHRS, YFSETQ. V was clipped by 0 bases and J by 5 bases, with 14 bases between them. CDR3 coding DNA: TGCGCCAGCAGCTTGGGGGACACTTTAATGGAGACCCAGTACTTC. This codes for CASSLGDTLMETQYF.

The chain recombines TRBV28 with TRBJ1-4; D gene uncertain. V lost 4 bases and J lost 13, with 22 bases in between. CDR1 MDHEN and CDR2 SYDVKM come from the germline V gene. This CDR3 is 15 amino acids long. The CDR3 DNA follows: TGTGCCAGCAGTTCACCAACAGACCCCCCGAGGCGACTGTTTTTT. This codes for CASSSPTDPPRRLFF. The full variable domain, with the rest looked up from reference TRBV28 and TRBJ1-4, is DVKVTQSSRYLVKRTGEKVFLECVQDMDHENMFWYRQDPGLGLRLIYFSYDVKMKEKGDIPEGYSVSREKKERFSLILESASTNQTSMYLCASSSPTDPPRRLFFGSGTQLSVL.

This clonotype was seen repeatedly, ten times or more. V usage is TRBV28 and J usage is TRBJ2-2; a possible D gene is TRBD2 (5 bases). The CDR3 has 16 amino acids. Trimming took off 6 bases at V and 0 bases at J, with 14 bases between the two ends. The germline gives CDR1 MDHEN, CDR2 SYDVKM. The CDR3 is CASSPPLRANTGELFF. Here the CDR3 DNA reads TGTGCCAGCAGCCCTCCCCTGCGGGCGAACACCGGGGAGCTGTTTTTT.

On this clonotype: Given a much more abundant clone one base away, this may be a read error. The chain links TRBV20-1 to TRBJ1-1, with D perhaps TRBD1 (6 bases). The ends were cut back, 0 bases at V and 1 base at J, with 15 bases in the middle. The CDR3 contains 16 residues. The germline gives CDR1 DFQATT, CDR2 SNEGSKA (reference sequence). The CDR3 protein is CSARDTLQGGNTEAFF. The CDR3 nucleotides are TGCAGTGCTAGAGACACCCTACAGGGAGGGAACACTGAAGCTTTCTTT.

This clonotype appeared many times. The CDR3 loop reads CASSVEGFTDTQYF. As DNA, the CDR3 is TGTGCCAGCAGTGTAGAGGGATTCACAGATACGCAGTATTTT. This chain joins TRBV2 and TRBJ2-3; possible D gene TRBD2, 5 bases. Germline V gene data show CDR1 as SNHLY and CDR2 as FYNNEI. CDR3 length: 14 residues. The V end was cut by 4 bases, the J end by 2 bases, with 10 bases between. The full variable domain, its missing parts supplied by reference TRBV2 and TRBJ2-3, is EPEVTQTPSHQVTQMGQEVILRCVPISNHLYFYWYRQILGQKVEFLVSFYNNEISEKSEIFDDQFSVERPDGSNFTLKIRSTKLEDSAMYFCASSVEGFTDTQYFGPGTRLTVL.

This clonotype was seen only once. A much larger clone lies one base from this, so it may be a read error. The rearrangement uses TRBV3-2 and TRBJ1-5. TRBV3-2 is a recognized pseudogene. This CDR3 contains 16 residues. The CDR3 DNA reads TGTGCCAGCAGCCCCTATTCGGGTGCGGGCAATCGGCCCCAGCATTTT. Its translation: CASSPYSGAGNRPQHF.

Concerning this clonotype: A much larger clonotype is one base distant, so this may be a read error. The V call is TRBV11-2, the J call TRBJ2-7; 8 bases map to TRBD2. The J segment lost 5 bases and the V segment lost 5 bases, leaving 8 bases of the junction unmatched. The CDR3 runs to 14 residues. Germline values: CDR1 SGHAT, CDR2 FQNNGV. For the CDR3, the DNA is TGTGCCAGCAGCGACGGGAGGGGACCTCACGAGCAGTACTTC. It is translated as CASSDGRGPHEQYF.

This clonotype was seen many times. J is TRBJ2-7 and V is TRBV3-1; 12 bases match TRBD1. This CDR3 is 16 amino acids long. Germline values: CDR1 LGHDT, CDR2 YNNKEL (reference sequence). With V trimmed by 3 bases and J by 5 bases, 8 bases remained unmatched. The DNA of the CDR3 is TGTGCCAGCAGCCAGGGACAGGGGGCGGTCAGCGACGAGCAGTACTTC. This codes for CASSQGQGAVSDEQYF.

There are many counts of this clonotype. This rearrangement joins TRBV10-3 to TRBJ1-2; tentative D call: TRBD1 (5 bases). The germline V gene encodes CDR1 ENHRY and CDR2 SYGVKD. The CDR3 covers 16 residues. V was trimmed by 3 bases and J by 5 bases, leaving 19 bases between them. In DNA, the CDR3 is TGTGCCATCAGTGACACCCCCCAGGGCCCTGGGTATGGCTACACCTTC. Its translation is CAISDTPQGPGYGYTF.

There are a few counts of this clonotype. CDR3 sequence reads: CASSRGQSGNTIYF. The CDR3 nucleotides are TGTGCCAGCAGCCGTGGACAGTCTGGAAACACCATATATTTT. The rearrangement joins TRBV13 to TRBJ1-3; D is perhaps TRBD1 (6 bases). V was clipped by 5 bases and J by 1 base, with 9 bases between them. CDR1 and CDR2 (germline): PRHDT, FYEKMQ (reference sequence). The CDR3 totals 14 residues. Complete variable domain (other parts from reference TRBV13 and TRBJ1-3): AAGVIQSPRHLIKEKRETATLKCYPIPRHDTVYWYQQGPGQDPQFLISFYEKMQSDKGSIPDRFSAQQFSDYHSELNMSSLELGDSALYFCASSRGQSGNTIYFGEGSWLTVV.

CDR3 bases: TGTGCCAGCAGCCTCGTAGAGCAAGAATATTCACCCCTCCACTTT. The encoded protein is CASSLVEQEYSPLHF. The chain joins TRBV7-9 to TRBJ1-6; no clear D gene. The CDR3 covers 15 residues. Trimming cost V 5 bases and J 8 bases, with 16 bases left between them. CDR1 is SEHNR, CDR2 FQNEAQ, per germline (reference sequence).

The chain recombines TRBV12-3 or TRBV12-4 with TRBJ1-1; tentatively, D is TRBD1 (6 bases). The length of the CDR3 is 17 residues. V was cut by 6 bases and J by 1 base, with 21 bases left in between. The DNA for the CDR3 is TGTGCCAGCAGCCCCCAGGGTCGGGGGGCTACGAACACTGAAGCTTTCTTT. This translates into CASSPQGRGATNTEAFF.

The J gene is TRBJ1-2, the V gene TRBV24-1; 8 bases match TRBD1. This CDR3 is built from 12 residues. The V gene end was trimmed by 5 bases and the J gene end by 6 bases; junction bases not matched to a gene: 1. The V gene's germline CDR1 is KGHDR and CDR2 SFDVKD. CDR3 DNA: TGTGCCACCAGTGTGACAGGGGATGGCTACACCTTC. Protein sequence: CATSVTGDGYTF.